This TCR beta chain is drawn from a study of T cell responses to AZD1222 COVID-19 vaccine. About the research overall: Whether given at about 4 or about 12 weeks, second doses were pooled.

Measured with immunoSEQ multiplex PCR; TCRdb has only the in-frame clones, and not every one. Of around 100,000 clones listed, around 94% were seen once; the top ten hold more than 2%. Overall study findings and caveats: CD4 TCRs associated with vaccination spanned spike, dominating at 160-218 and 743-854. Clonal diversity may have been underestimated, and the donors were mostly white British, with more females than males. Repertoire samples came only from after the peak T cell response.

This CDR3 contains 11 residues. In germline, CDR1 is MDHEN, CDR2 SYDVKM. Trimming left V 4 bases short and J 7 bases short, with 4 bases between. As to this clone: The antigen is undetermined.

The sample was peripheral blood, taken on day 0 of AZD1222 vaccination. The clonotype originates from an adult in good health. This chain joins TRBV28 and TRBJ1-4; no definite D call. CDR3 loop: CASSYLEKLFF. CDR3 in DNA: TGTGCCAGCAGTTATCTTGAAAAACTGTTTTTT.